This T cell receptor beta chain was identified in a study of PD-1 blockade in classical Hodgkin lymphoma. Study results and limitations: At baseline, newly diagnosed patients reportedly showed less TCR diversity than healthy donors. Repertoires differed for reasons still undefined, possibly disease activity or prior therapy.

This clone was counted once. Its target is not known. Time point of the sample: newly diagnosed, previously untreated cHL patient sample. Untreated, newly diagnosed classical Hodgkin lymphoma PBMCs served for comparison. Method: immunoSEQ multiplex PCR; TCRdb's copy keeps in-frame clones and lacks some. The sample lists 70,000 or so clones, about 94% occurring once. V lost 2 bases and J lost 5, with 6 bases in between. CDR3 size: 12 residues. Germline CDR1 and CDR2: SNHLY and FYNNEI. This TCR derives from a human donor with classical Hodgkin lymphoma. The chain recombines TRBV2 with TRBJ2-5; no clear D gene. The sequenced sample consisted of peripheral blood mononuclear cells (PBMCs). The CDR3 protein is CASSEQRETQYF. The CDR3 bases are TGTGCCAGCAGTGAACAGAGGGAGACCCAGTACTTC.